Listed below are T cell receptor beta chains from one sample, sequenced in a study of T cell responses to AZD1222 COVID-19 vaccine. Clones were read by immunoSEQ multiplex PCR, and TCRdb kept only the in-frame ones, dropping some. This table has roughly 160,000 clones, more than 75% appearing once. This sample comprised peripheral blood, obtained 28 days after the second AZD1222 dose. These receptors all stem from an adult who received the AZD1222 COVID-19 vaccine. Both conserved end residues are part of each CDR3. D genes are given only for firm matches. Part of the rows lack a size; the others show once, few, many or a class for expanded clones.

CDR3 DNA: TGTGCCAGCAGCCTTATAACTGGGACCGGGGAGCTGTTTTTT
CDR3 protein: CASSLITGTGELFF
J gene: TRBJ2-2
D gene: NA
clone size: NA
V gene: TRBV14

CDR3 DNA: TGTGCCAGCAGCTTAGGACTGAACACCGGGGAGCTGTTTTTT
CDR3 protein: CASSLGLNTGELFF
J gene: TRBJ2-2
D gene: NA
clone size: NA
V gene: TRBV11-2

CDR3 DNA: TGTGCCAGCAGTCTGCCCAGCTCCTACGAGCAGTACTTC
CDR3 protein: CASSLPSSYEQYF
J gene: TRBJ2-7
D gene: NA
clone size: NA
V gene: TRBV25-1

CDR3 DNA: TGTGCCAGCAGCGTAGGCGTCGAGCAGTACTTC
CDR3 protein: CASSVGVEQYF
J gene: TRBJ2-7
D gene: NA
clone size: NA
V gene: TRBV9

CDR3 DNA: TGTGCCTGGAGTTGGGGGCGGGGGAACAACAATGAGCAGTTCTTC
CDR3 protein: CAWSWGRGNNNEQFF
J gene: TRBJ2-1
D gene: NA
clone size: NA
V gene: TRBV30

CDR3 DNA: TGTGCCAGCAGCCAAGGGGGGATAGCGGGGGTTGGTGAGCAGTTCTTC
CDR3 protein: CASSQGGIAGVGEQFF
J gene: TRBJ2-1
D gene: TRBD2
clone size: NA
V gene: TRBV4-2

CDR3 DNA: TGTGCCAGCAGCCCAATAGGGACTAGCGGGAGGAGCTCCTACGAGCAGTACTTC
CDR3 protein: CASSPIGTSGRSSYEQYF
J gene: TRBJ2-7
D gene: TRBD2
clone size: few
V gene: TRBV5-6

CDR3 DNA: TGTGCCAGCAGCGAGGGACTCTCGAACACTGAAGCTTTCTTT
CDR3 protein: CASSEGLSNTEAFF
J gene: TRBJ1-1
D gene: NA
clone size: NA
V gene: TRBV5-4

CDR3 DNA: TGCAGTGCTAGTTTTAGGGCAGGGGGATTGGGAGCTTTCTTT
CDR3 protein: CSASFRAGGLGAFF
J gene: TRBJ1-1
D gene: TRBD1
clone size: NA
V gene: TRBV20-1

CDR3 DNA: TGTGCCAGCAGCCGGAACGGAGGAGAGCTGTTTTTT
CDR3 protein: CASSRNGGELFF
J gene: TRBJ2-2
D gene: NA
clone size: NA
V gene: TRBV4-2